The source of this T cell receptor beta chain is a study of CD4 T cells in relation to SARS-CoV-2 and coronaviruses. Overall study findings and caveats: In around 60% of donors, memory CD4+ clonotypes crossrecognized SARS-CoV-2 and at least one common cold coronavirus spike. The assay detects memory recall responses, not culture-primed primary responses. Pre-pandemic and post-infection samples never came from the same donor.

TCRdb's table, derived via immunoSEQ multiplex PCR, lists solely in-frame clones and lacks some. Of 60,000 to 85,000 clones listed, more than 85% are singletons. Worth noting for this clone: No antigen is known for it.

The unexposed donors gave CD4+ T cells in 2011-2018, prior to COVID-19. Naive and memory CD4+ T cells came from enriched cryopreserved PBMCs. This clonotype was obtained from a human donor in good health. The sample was naive CD4+ T cells from PBMCs. Regarding subset: naive CD4+ T cells isolated by negative enrichment.

The CDR3 sequence: CASSQGGDHYEQYF. CDR3 nucleotides: TGTGCCAGCTCCCAAGGTGGGGATCACTACGAGCAGTACTTC. The V call is TRBV6-6, the J call TRBJ2-7; D uncertain. The CDR3 sequence is 14 residues long. Germline V CDR1 and CDR2: MNHNY, SVGAGI (reference sequence). The V end lost 8 bases, the J end lost 3 bases, and 17 bases lay between the germline ends.